The following is a TCR beta chain sequence with its context. TCRdb's table, derived via immunoSEQ multiplex PCR, lists solely in-frame clones and lacks some. The sample lists tens of thousands of clones; 80% to 90% were seen once. This sample is part of a study of pediatric ulcerative colitis. The ends were cut back, 7 bases at V and 2 bases at J, with 27 bases in the middle. In germline, CDR1 is SQVTM, CDR2 ANQGSEA. CDR3 length: 17 residues. The sequenced sample consisted of blood. The source is a boy aged 5-17 years with severe ulcerative colitis. This rearrangement joins TRBV29-1 to TRBJ2-7; the D call may be TRBD1 or TRBD2 (6 bases each). CDR3 amino acids: CSAEGGHGEPPAYEQYF. In DNA, the CDR3 is TGCAGCGCCGAAGGGGGGCACGGGGAACCCCCCGCCTACGAGCAGTACTTC.